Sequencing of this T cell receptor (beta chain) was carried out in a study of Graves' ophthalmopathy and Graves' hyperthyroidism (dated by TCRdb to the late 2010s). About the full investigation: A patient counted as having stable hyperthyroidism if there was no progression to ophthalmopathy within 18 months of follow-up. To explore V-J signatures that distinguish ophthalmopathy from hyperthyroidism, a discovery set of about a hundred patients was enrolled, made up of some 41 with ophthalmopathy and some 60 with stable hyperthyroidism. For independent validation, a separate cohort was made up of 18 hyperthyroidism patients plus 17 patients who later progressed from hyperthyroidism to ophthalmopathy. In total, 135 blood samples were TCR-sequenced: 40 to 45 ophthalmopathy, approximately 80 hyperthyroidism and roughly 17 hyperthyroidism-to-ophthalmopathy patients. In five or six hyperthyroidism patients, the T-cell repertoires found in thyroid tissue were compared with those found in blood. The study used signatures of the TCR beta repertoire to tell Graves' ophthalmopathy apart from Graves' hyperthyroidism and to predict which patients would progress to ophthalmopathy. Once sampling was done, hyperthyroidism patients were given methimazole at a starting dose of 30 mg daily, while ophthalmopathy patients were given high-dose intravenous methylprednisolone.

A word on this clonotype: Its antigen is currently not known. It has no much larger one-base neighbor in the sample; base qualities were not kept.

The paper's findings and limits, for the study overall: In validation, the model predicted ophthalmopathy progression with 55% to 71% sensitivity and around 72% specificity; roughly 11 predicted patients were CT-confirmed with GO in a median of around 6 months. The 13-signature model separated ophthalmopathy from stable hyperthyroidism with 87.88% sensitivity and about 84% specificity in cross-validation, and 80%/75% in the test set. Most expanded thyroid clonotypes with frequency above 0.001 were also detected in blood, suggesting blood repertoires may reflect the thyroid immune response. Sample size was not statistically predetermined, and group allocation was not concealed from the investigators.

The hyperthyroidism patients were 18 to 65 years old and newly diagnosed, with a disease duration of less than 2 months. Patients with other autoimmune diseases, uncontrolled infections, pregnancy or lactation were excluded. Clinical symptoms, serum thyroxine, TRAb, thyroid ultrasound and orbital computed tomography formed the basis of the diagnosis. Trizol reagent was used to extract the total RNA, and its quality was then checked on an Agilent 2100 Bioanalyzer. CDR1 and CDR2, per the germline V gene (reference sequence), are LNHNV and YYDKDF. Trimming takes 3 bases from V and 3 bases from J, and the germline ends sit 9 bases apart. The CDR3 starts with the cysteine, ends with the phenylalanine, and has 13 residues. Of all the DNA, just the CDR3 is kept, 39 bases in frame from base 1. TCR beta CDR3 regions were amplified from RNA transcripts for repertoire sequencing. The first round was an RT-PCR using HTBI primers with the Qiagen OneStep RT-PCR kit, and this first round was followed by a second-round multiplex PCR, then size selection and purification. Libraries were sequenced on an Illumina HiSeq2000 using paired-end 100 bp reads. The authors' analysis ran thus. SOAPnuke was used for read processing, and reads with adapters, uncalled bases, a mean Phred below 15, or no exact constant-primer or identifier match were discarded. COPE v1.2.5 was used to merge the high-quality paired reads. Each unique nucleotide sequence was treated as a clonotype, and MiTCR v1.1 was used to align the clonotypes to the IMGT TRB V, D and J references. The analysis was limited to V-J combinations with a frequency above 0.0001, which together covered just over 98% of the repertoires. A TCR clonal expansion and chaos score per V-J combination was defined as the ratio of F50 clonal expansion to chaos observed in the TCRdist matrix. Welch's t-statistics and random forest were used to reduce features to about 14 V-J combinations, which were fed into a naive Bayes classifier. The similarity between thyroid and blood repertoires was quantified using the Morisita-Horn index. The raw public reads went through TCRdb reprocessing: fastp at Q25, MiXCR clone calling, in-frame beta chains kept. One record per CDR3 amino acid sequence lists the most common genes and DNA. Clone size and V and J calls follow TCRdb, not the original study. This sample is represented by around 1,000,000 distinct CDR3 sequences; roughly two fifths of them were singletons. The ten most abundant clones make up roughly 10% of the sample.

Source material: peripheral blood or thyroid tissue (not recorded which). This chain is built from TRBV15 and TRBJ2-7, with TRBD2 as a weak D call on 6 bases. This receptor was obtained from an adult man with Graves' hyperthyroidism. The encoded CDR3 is CATSSVEGYEQYF. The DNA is TGTGCCACCAGCAGCGTGGAGGGCTACGAGCAGTACTTC.